This T cell receptor beta chain came from a study of T cell repertoires in cytomegalovirus infection. Background on the study: HLA-B-restricted CMV epitopes that are well studied, plus recently identified HLA-C-restricted ones, were used by the study.

General study results and limits: People with CMV and the relevant HLA were identified by cumulative public TCR beta family frequency.

Trimming shortened V by 6 bases and J by 10 bases, and 16 bases separated the two germline ends. The CDR3 is made up of 13 amino acids. Germline V gene data show CDR1 as SGHTA and CDR2 as FQGNSA. This clonotype was recorded a few times. Its target is unknown. TCRdb processed the reads anew with MiXCR; each CDR3 protein has one entry. The sample has under 850,000 distinct CDR3 sequences; 30% to 35% are singletons. The material was cultured PBMCs, obtained from culture after CMV antigen stimulation. This chain joins TRBV7-2 and TRBJ2-1; tentative D call: TRBD1 (6 bases). The source is a human donor in good health (CMV status not recorded). Some clones in this sample may be carry-over from other donors' samples. CDR3 protein: CASRQDLRGEQFF. For the CDR3, the DNA is TGTGCCAGCAGGCAGGACCTAAGGGGGGAGCAGTTCTTC.